The TCR beta chain under discussion was sequenced for a study of blood T cell repertoires in COVID-19. The V end lost 1 base, the J end lost 0 bases, and 9 bases lay between the germline ends. The CDR3 consists of 15 residues. In germline, CDR1 is LGHDT, CDR2 YNNKEL (reference sequence). Profiling relied on immunoSEQ multiplex PCR, and the TCRdb table lists in-frame clones only, not all of them. The data hold about 410,000 clones, with 86% observed a single time. In its sample, this clone was seen a few times. Sequenced input: peripheral blood. This sequence was found in a woman younger than 45 with active or convalescent COVID-19. The chain couples TRBV3-1 (or the pseudogene TRBV3-2) to TRBJ1-2; D is unresolved. CDR3 residues: CASSQGGATNYGYTF. In nucleotides, the CDR3 is TGTGCCAGCAGCCAAGGAGGAGCCACTAACTATGGCTACACCTTC.